The source of this T cell receptor beta chain is a study of T cell responses to AZD1222 COVID-19 vaccine. Points from the study as a whole: Vaccine-associated CD4 TCRs ranged over spike, dominating at 160-218 and 743-854. Nearly half of the spike-specific TCRs reportedly recognize variant regions that carry no mutations. When two AZD1222 doses had been given, Spike-specific TCR breadth and depth rose. Only after the peak T cell response were repertoires sampled.

Turning to this clone: The antigen is unknown.

This table comes from immunoSEQ multiplex PCR, and its TCRdb copy is limited to in-frame clones, with some not included. The sample has about 94,000 clones, 85% seen once. CDR1 is SGDLS and CDR2 is YYNGEE in the germline V gene. The CDR3 is 15 residues long. V shed 4 bases, J shed 4 bases, and the junction held 6 bases outside the gene matches. This rearrangement joins TRBV9 to TRBJ2-3, with 10 nucleotides matching TRBD1. Sequenced material: peripheral blood, taken 28 days after the second AZD1222 dose. This TCR derives from an adult who received the AZD1222 COVID-19 vaccine. The CDR3 DNA is TGTGCCAGCAGCCTGGGGGGGACAGGGGCAGATACGCAGTATTTT. The encoded protein is CASSLGGTGADTQYF. The full variable domain, with the rest looked up from reference TRBV9 and TRBJ2-3, is DSGVTQTPKHLITATGQRVTLRCSPRSGDLSVYWYQQSLDQGLQFLIQYYNGEERAKGNILERFSAQQFPDLHSELNLSSLELGDSALYFCASSLGGTGADTQYFGPGTRLTVL.